This T cell receptor (beta chain) derives from a study of cytomegalovirus exposure and HLA in healthy donors. Study summary: Out of around 360 genotyped donors, less than 90% belonged to the Caucasian-associated ancestry cluster.

General study points: Common viral pathogens seemed to be connected with several of the most significant clusters, according to a later analysis. Using a false discovery rate of 0.05, a later analysis showed that about 16,000 TCR beta sequences were associated with HLA alleles.

The PCR contained 60 Vbeta and 13 Jbeta primers. This table comes from immunoSEQ multiplex PCR, and its TCRdb copy is limited to in-frame clones, with some not included. The sample shows 70,000 to 95,000 clones, about four fifths of them seen only once. Comment on this clone: Its target is unknown.

The source is a woman in her thirties in good health and CMV-seronegative. The sample comprised PBMCs.

The CDR3 bases are TGCGCCAGCAGCTTGGGACAGGGGGCGAGGGGCTACACCTTC. It yields the protein CASSLGQGARGYTF. The V call is TRBV5-1, the J call TRBJ1-2, with TRBD1 matching 10 bases. CDR3 length equals 14 residues. Trimming took 0 bases from V and 8 from J; bases not matched to a gene: 4. From germline, CDR1 is SGHRS and CDR2 YFSETQ.